The T cell receptor (beta chain) under discussion was sequenced for a study of T cells after posttransplantation cyclophosphamide. General study points: Later blood repertoires were often dominated by clones from the donor CD8+ memory compartment. After PTCy, TRB diversity resembled that of CNI/methotrexate controls. Blood and skin or GI T cell repertoires showed limited TRB overlap.

Using immunoSEQ multiplex PCR, the repertoire was profiled, and TCRdb retains in-frame clones only, with some absent. The sample includes approximately 7,300 clones, none of them occurring once. Busulfan-fludarabine conditioning, marrow transplant, and cyclophosphamide on days +3 and +4 were administered. In germline, CDR1 is SNHLY, CDR2 FYNNEI. This CDR3 has 16 amino acids. Trimming cost V 6 bases and J 1 base; bases outside gene matches: 9. This clone was found many times. Its specificity is not known. The receptor's source is a female patient aged 50-60 years who received an allogeneic stem cell transplant from an unrelated donor, was CMV-positive, and had acute GVHD only. Some T cells may possibly be graft donor cells. Specimen: PBMCs, collected after allogeneic stem cell transplant with posttransplant cyclophosphamide. This chain uses TRBV2 with TRBJ2-3; 8 bases agree with TRBD1. As DNA, the CDR3 is TGTGCCAGCAGAGCCGACAGGGGAAGGGGCACAGATACGCAGTATTTT. Its translation is CASRADRGRGTDTQYF.